These 11 T cell receptor beta chains came from one sample sequenced in a study of blood T cell repertoires in COVID-19. Libraries were prepared by immunoSEQ multiplex PCR; TCRdb keeps only in-frame clonotypes and omits some of them. The table records around 140,000 clones, around 82% of them present only once. The material sequenced was peripheral blood. The source of these receptors is a man aged 55 to 70 with acute or convalescent COVID-19.

The CDR3 region is CASSEPSSRGRTQYF. The CDR3 nucleotides read TGTGCCAGCAGTGAACCGAGTTCCCGAGGTCGGACCCAGTACTTC. The chain has TRBV6-1 and TRBJ2-5, with D unresolved. The CDR3 is 15 amino acids. V shed 2 bases and J shed 7 bases, with 17 bases lying between them. Germline V gene data show CDR1 as MNHNS and CDR2 as SASEGT.

This clone has only a few counts. The chain combines TRBV10-3 with TRBJ2-1; D ambiguous. Germline values: CDR1 ENHRY, CDR2 SYGVKD. The CDR3 has 13 residues. V was cut by 4 bases and J by 7 bases, with 11 bases left in between. The CDR3 loop is CAISGFAGNEQFF. In DNA, the CDR3 is TGTGCCATCAGTGGATTCGCCGGGAATGAGCAGTTCTTC.

This clone was seen a few times. The rearrangement joins TRBV19 to TRBJ2-2; 12 bases are shared with TRBD2. Trimming cost V 2 bases and J 4 bases; bases outside gene matches: 2. In germline, CDR1 is LNHDA, CDR2 SQIVND (reference sequence). The CDR3 contains 16 residues. CDR3 sequence reads: CASSITSGRTTGELFF. In DNA form, the CDR3 reads TGTGCCAGTAGTATAACTAGCGGGAGGACCACCGGGGAGCTGTTTTTT.

The gene calls are TRBV5-1 and TRBJ1-4; 7 bases agree with TRBD1. The CDR3 covers 16 residues. Losses at the gene ends were 4 bases for V and 0 bases for J; bases not matched to a gene: 6. CDR1 SGHRS and CDR2 YFSETQ come from the germline V gene. The CDR3 DNA sequence: TGCGCCAGCAGCACGGGACAGTCACCAACTAATGAAAAACTGTTTTTT. It specifies CASSTGQSPTNEKLFF. Complete variable domain (other parts from reference TRBV5-1 and TRBJ1-4): KAGVTQTPRYLIKTRGQQVTLSCSPISGHRSVSWYQQTPGQGLQFLFEYFSETQRNKGNFPGRFSGRQFSNSRSEMNVSTLELGDSALYLCASSTGQSPTNEKLFFGSGTQLSVL.

This chain links TRBV7-2 with TRBJ1-5; D may be TRBD1 (6 bases). Germline CDR1 SGHTA, CDR2 FQGNSA. The V end was cut by 5 bases, the J end by 12 bases, with 14 bases between. The CDR3 extends over 12 amino acids. CDR3 sequence: CASSDRPVIQHF. DNA of the CDR3: TGTGCCAGCAGCGACAGGCCCGTAATCCAGCATTTT.

The chain carries TRBV19 and TRBJ1-2; 7 bases agree with TRBD1. Germline assignment: CDR1 LNHDA and CDR2 SQIVND (reference sequence). V trimming: 4 bases; J trimming: 7 bases; junction bases outside the gene matches: 12. This CDR3 spans 15 amino acids. The CDR3 is CASSTEGTALGGYTF. CDR3 sequence (DNA): TGTGCCAGTAGTACCGAAGGGACAGCCCTTGGTGGCTACACCTTC.

The rearrangement uses TRBV5-1 and TRBJ1-5, with 12 bases aligning to TRBD1. The ends lost 6 bases at V and 6 bases at J; junction bases unmatched: 7. CDR3 length equals 15 residues. The germline V gene encodes CDR1 SGHRS and CDR2 YFSETQ. CDR3 nucleotide sequence: TGCGCCAGCACGCCCGGGACAGGGGGCACTCAGCCCCAGCATTTT. Protein sequence: CASTPGTGGTQPQHF.

CDR3 protein: CASSATASYGYTF. In DNA, the CDR3 is TGTGCCAGCAGCGCGACAGCGTCCTATGGCTACACCTTC. This chain connects TRBV5-6 to TRBJ1-2; a possible D gene is TRBD1 (5 bases). This CDR3 has 13 amino acids. V gave up 4 bases and J gave up 4 bases, with 11 bases separating them. CDR1 SGHDT and CDR2 YYEEEE come from the germline V gene.

The J gene is TRBJ1-5, the V gene TRBV2; D is unresolved. In germline, CDR1 is SNHLY, CDR2 FYNNEI. CDR3 length: 14 residues. Trimming stripped 6 bases from V and 4 bases from J, with 13 bases between. CDR3 sequence reads: CASSAGGGNQPQHF. In DNA, the CDR3 is TGTGCCAGCAGCGCCGGAGGCGGAAATCAGCCCCAGCATTTT. The entire variable domain, with the rest obtained from reference TRBV2 and TRBJ1-5, is as follows: EPEVTQTPSHQVTQMGQEVILRCVPISNHLYFYWYRQILGQKVEFLVSFYNNEISEKSEIFDDQFSVERPDGSNFTLKIRSTKLEDSAMYFCASSAGGGNQPQHFGDGTRLSIL.

This clone appeared once. The rearrangement joins TRBV5-4 to TRBJ2-5, with 7 bases identical to TRBD1. Germline V gene sequence: CDR1 SGHNT, CDR2 YYREEE (reference sequence). The J segment lost 5 bases and the V segment lost 1 base, leaving 5 bases of the junction unmatched. This CDR3 contains 14 residues. The CDR3 region is CASSLRTGKETQYF. Here the CDR3 DNA reads TGTGCCAGCAGCTTGAGGACAGGCAAGGAGACCCAGTACTTC.

This sequence joins TRBV2 and TRBJ1-4; possibly TRBD1 for D (6 bases). In germline, CDR1 is SNHLY, CDR2 FYNNEI. Trimming shortened V by 1 base and J by 8 bases, and 17 bases separated the two germline ends. The CDR3 is 16 amino acids. The CDR3 is CASSEERARGKEKLFF. CDR3 nucleotide sequence: TGTGCCAGCAGTGAAGAAAGGGCCAGGGGCAAGGAAAAACTGTTTTTT.